This T cell receptor (beta chain) was recorded in a study of CD8+ T cells in alopecia areata. Study summary: Donors of skin were C3H/HeJ mice aged about 6-12 months with spontaneous alopecia, and recipients were approximately 7-11-week-old female C3H/HeJ mice.

For this clone: The gene names given are mouse names. The CDR3 end lies 4 residues beyond the end of the read and is filled in from the germline J gene.

Sorting of pooled cutaneous lymph node cells was based on CD4, CD8alpha, NKG2D, NKG2ACE and other markers. Losses at the gene ends were 3 bases for V and 3 bases for J; bases not matched to a gene: 5. In germline, CDR1 is FNHDT, CDR2 SITEND (reference sequence). The CDR3 loop spans 15 amino acids. RNA extraction was followed by reverse transcription into cDNA, which acted as the sequencing template. Produced via immunoSEQ multiplex PCR; TCRdb's table is partial and in-frame only. The sample was found to contain 200,000 to 300,000 clones, and every one recurs. This clonotype was sampled from a C3H/HeJ mouse with alopecia areata. This strain has MHC haplotype H2-k. V and J are TRBV19 and TRBJ2-1, with 8 bases lining up with TRBD2. The sample taken for sequencing was CD4+ T cells sorted from a lymph node. The CDR3 loop reads CASSNRLGGYAEQFF. The sequenced part of the CDR3 DNA is TGTGCCAGCAGTAACCGCCTGGGGGGCTATGCT. The full variable domain, rest sourced from reference TRBV19 and TRBJ2-1, is GGIITQTPKFLIGQEGQKLTLKCQQNFNHDTMYWYRQDSGKGLRLIYYSITENDLQKGDLSEGYDASREKKSSFSLTVTSAQKNEMAVFLCASSNRLGGYAEQFFGPGTRLTVL.